The text below deals with one T cell receptor beta chain. The entry originates in a study of blood T cell repertoires in COVID-19. Study-level information: Sites across the United States, Italy and Spain contributed samples from acute and convalescent COVID-19. Sample material is recorded as cDNA or gDNA derived from T cells, B-cell-depleted T cells, or PBMCs.

As handled by the study authors: The authors estimated nucleated cell counts from reference gene primer amplification. Libraries were prepared by immunoSEQ multiplex PCR; TCRdb keeps only in-frame clonotypes and omits some of them. V and J calls and clone size are given by that table; D and trimming were obtained from the DNA. The top ten hold 0.9% to 1.2% of the sample, which has 300,000 to 400,000 clones, about 90% seen once. This CDR3 has 11 amino acids. From germline, CDR1 is GTSNPN and CDR2 SVGIG (reference sequence). V was shortened by 1 base and J by 2 bases, with 3 bases between the two germline ends. Individuals aged roughly 18 to 90 years were recruited from roughly 22 US areas.

The sequenced material came from PBMCs or T cells enriched from blood (not recorded which). The chain joins TRBV30 to TRBJ2-7, with unresolved D. This TCR came from a woman in her twenties or thirties who had recovered from COVID-19. The CDR3 DNA follows: TGTGCCTGGAGTGACACCTACGAGCAGTACTTC. Amino acids: CAWSDTYEQYF.